A selection of T cell receptor beta chains follows, all from one sample in a study of T-cell memory formation after mild COVID-19. TCRdb fed the 5' RACE reads into MiXCR, producing one record per CDR3 protein. The sample has around 320,000 distinct CDR3 sequences; 25% to 30% are singletons. The material sequenced was PBMCs or a T cell subset sorted from them (not recorded which). These receptors originate from an adult woman who had mild COVID-19 (a few samples of this study predate the infection). Cell type and time point are not known. Both conserved end residues are part of each CDR3. D genes are given only for firm matches. Expanded clones are given a class, and other clones once, few, many or no size at all.

D	size	V	J	CDR3	DNA
-	-	TRBV7-9	TRBJ2-5	CASSFPTSRETQYF	TGTGCCAGCAGCTTTCCAACGAGCAGGGAGACCCAGTACTTC
TRBD1	-	TRBV12-3/TRBV12-4	TRBJ2-7	CASSWGGQGARNEQYF	TGTGCCAGCAGTTGGGGGGGACAGGGGGCGCGGAACGAGCAGTACTTC
TRBD2	-	TRBV4-1	TRBJ2-5	CASSQEGTGGQETQYF	TGCGCCAGCAGCCAAGAGGGAACGGGGGGGCAAGAGACCCAGTACTTC
-	few	TRBV12-3/TRBV12-4	TRBJ1-1	CASSPRPWTEPNTEAFF	TGTGCCAGCAGTCCCCGCCCTTGGACAGAACCGAACACTGAAGCTTTCTTT
-	-	TRBV5-5	TRBJ2-7	CASTTGQYF	TGTGCCAGCACGACTGGGCAGTACTTC
-	many	TRBV5-1	TRBJ2-5	CASSFGGEETQYF	TGCGCCAGCAGCTTTGGGGGCGAAGAGACCCAGTACTTC
TRBD1	-	TRBV20-1	TRBJ2-7	CSALPGTGRNEQYF	TGCAGTGCTCTCCCTGGGACAGGGAGGAACGAGCAGTACTTC
TRBD2	few	TRBV7-2	TRBJ2-1	CASISSGRYNEQFF	TGTGCCAGTATCTCTAGCGGGAGGTACAATGAGCAGTTCTTC
TRBD1	-	TRBV5-4	TRBJ2-2	CASSLLGRGTGQTGELFF	TGTGCCAGCAGCTTGTTAGGCCGCGGGACAGGGCAGACCGGGGAGCTGTTTTTT
TRBD1	few	TRBV27	TRBJ2-3	CASSPKPGQGLRTDTQYF	TGTGCCAGCAGTCCCAAGCCGGGACAGGGGCTTCGCACAGATACGCAGTATTTT
-	once	TRBV20-1	TRBJ2-5	CSARDPLEGGETQYF	TGCAGTGCTAGAGACCCCCTCGAGGGCGGGGAGACCCAGTACTTC
TRBD2	-	TRBV12-3/TRBV12-4	TRBJ2-1	CASSFQGGRRDEQFF	TGTGCCAGCAGTTTTCAGGGCGGGAGACGCGATGAGCAGTTCTTC
-	-	TRBV18	TRBJ2-7	CASSPRGDEQYF	TGTGCCAGCTCACCACGAGGCGACGAGCAGTACTTC
TRBD1	-	TRBV7-3	TRBJ2-5	CASSPRDRGPQETQYF	TGTGCCAGCAGCCCGAGGGACAGGGGGCCGCAAGAGACCCAGTACTTC
TRBD1	-	TRBV6-5	TRBJ2-3	CASSRGQVGDTQYF	TGTGCCAGCAGCCGTGGACAGGTGGGGGATACGCAGTATTTT
-	once	TRBV2	TRBJ2-7	CASINLGSSYEQYF	TGTGCCAGCATTAACTTGGGCAGCTCCTACGAGCAGTACTTC
-	few	TRBV6-5	TRBJ1-1	CASTQGSVNTEAFF	TGTGCCAGCACCCAGGGTTCCGTGAACACTGAAGCTTTCTTT
TRBD2	-	TRBV5-1	TRBJ2-1	CASSILAGSYNEQFF	TGCGCCAGCAGCATACTAGCGGGGTCCTACAATGAGCAGTTCTTC
-	-	TRBV7-3	TRBJ2-5	CASSLGLSGAETQYF	TGTGCCAGCAGCTTAGGGCTATCAGGCGCAGAGACCCAGTACTTC
TRBD1	few	TRBV5-1	TRBJ1-2	CASSWQGAGDGYTF	TGCGCCAGCAGCTGGCAGGGGGCAGGGGATGGCTACACCTTC
TRBD2	-	TRBV5-1	TRBJ2-3	CASTGLAQSTDTQYF	TGCGCCAGCACTGGACTAGCGCAAAGCACAGATACGCAGTATTTT
TRBD2	-	TRBV29-1	TRBJ2-3	CSVELPSGGLDTQYF	TGCAGCGTTGAACTGCCTAGCGGGGGATTAGATACGCAGTATTTT
TRBD1	-	TRBV7-6	TRBJ1-1	CASSLSLGRGHMNTEAFF	TGTGCCAGCAGCTTATCCCTGGGCAGGGGGCATATGAACACTGAAGCTTTCTTT
-	-	TRBV28	TRBJ1-2	CASSLRTDYGYTF	TGTGCCAGCAGTTTAAGGACAGACTATGGCTACACCTTC
-	-	TRBV20-1	TRBJ2-5	CSALETRTQYF	TGCAGTGCCCTGGAAACGAGGACCCAGTACTTC
-	few	TRBV29-1	TRBJ1-1	CSVEGRGVVNTEAFF	TGCAGCGTTGAAGGAAGGGGGGTCGTGAATACTGAAGCTTTCTTT
-	-	TRBV29-1	TRBJ2-2	CSVEDLRGSGELFF	TGCAGCGTTGAAGATCTCCGGGGGTCCGGGGAGCTGTTTTTT
-	-	TRBV5-1	TRBJ1-1	CASSWSGQKNTEAFF	TGCGCCAGCAGCTGGAGCGGACAGAAGAACACTGAAGCTTTCTTT